This T cell receptor beta chain emerged from a study of T-cell reconstitution after alpha-beta-depleted transplantation in children. The TCRbeta library incorporated unique molecular identifiers. Via MiXCR, TCRdb re-called the PCR reads, giving one row per CDR3 protein. This sample has about 460,000 distinct CDR3 sequences, with around an eighth found just once. This sequence was found in a human donor who donated a stem cell graft to a child with combined immunodeficiency. Sequenced here: PBMCs from the stem cell graft donor, sampled from the stem cell graft.

The CDR3 coding sequence is TGTGCCAGCACCCTACAGGGGATGAACACTGAAGCTTTCTTT. Translating gives CASTLQGMNTEAFF. The chain links TRBV6-2 or TRBV6-3 to TRBJ1-1, with 7 bases that match TRBD1. This CDR3 contains 14 residues. CDR1 and CDR2 (germline): MNHEY, SVGEGT. J lost 0 bases, V lost 7 bases, and 5 bases had no gene match.